Sequencing of this TCR beta chain was carried out in a study of CD8 T cells in Susac syndrome. Study details: When blood was drawn, patients with Susac syndrome were on intravenous immunoglobulin alone, on corticosteroids, or therapy-naive.

The CD8+ and CD4+ T cells were negatively isolated, with the TEMRA cells enriched by FACS. V was clipped by 5 bases and J by 5 bases; unmatched bases: 7. Germline-derived CDR1 and CDR2 are LGHNA and YNFKEQ. The CDR3 runs to 15 residues. Reverse transcription used about 0.5 to 1 ug RNA and random hexamers. TCRdb re-analysed the immunoSEQ multiplex PCR reads in MiXCR, keeping a single row per CDR3 protein. The sample shows about 240,000 distinct CDR3 sequences, 90% to 96% of them seen only once. V is TRBV4-2 and J is TRBJ2-2; 8 bases match TRBD1. This TCR was sampled from a human donor with Susac syndrome. Input material: CD4+ T cells from PBMCs. CDR3 in amino acids: CASSGGTGRTGELFF. In nucleotides, the CDR3 is TGTGCCAGCAGCGGGGGGACAGGAAGGACCGGGGAGCTGTTTTTT.